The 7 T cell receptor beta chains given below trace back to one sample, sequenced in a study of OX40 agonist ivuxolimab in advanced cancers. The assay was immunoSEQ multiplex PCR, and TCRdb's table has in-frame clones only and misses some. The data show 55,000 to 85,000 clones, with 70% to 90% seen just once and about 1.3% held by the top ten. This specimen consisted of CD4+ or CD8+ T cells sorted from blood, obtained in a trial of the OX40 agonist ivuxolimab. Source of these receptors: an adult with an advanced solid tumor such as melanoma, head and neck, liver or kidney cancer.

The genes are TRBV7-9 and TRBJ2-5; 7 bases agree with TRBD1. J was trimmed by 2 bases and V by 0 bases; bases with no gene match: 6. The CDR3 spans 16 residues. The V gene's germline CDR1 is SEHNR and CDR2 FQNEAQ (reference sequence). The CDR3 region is CASSLAAARGQETQYF. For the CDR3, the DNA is TGTGCCAGCAGCTTAGCGGCTGCCAGGGGGCAAGAGACCCAGTACTTC.

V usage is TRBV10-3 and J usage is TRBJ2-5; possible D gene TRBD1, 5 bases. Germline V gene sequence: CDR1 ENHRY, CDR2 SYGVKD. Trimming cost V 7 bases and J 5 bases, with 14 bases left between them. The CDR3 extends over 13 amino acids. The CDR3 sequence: CAIKGADSETQYF. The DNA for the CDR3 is TGTGCCATCAAAGGGGCGGATTCGGAGACCCAGTACTTC.

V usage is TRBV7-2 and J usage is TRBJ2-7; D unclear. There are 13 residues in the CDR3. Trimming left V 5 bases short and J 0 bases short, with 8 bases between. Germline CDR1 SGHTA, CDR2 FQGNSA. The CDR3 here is CASSVDLSYEQYF. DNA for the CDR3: TGTGCCAGCAGCGTGGACCTCTCCTACGAGCAGTACTTC.

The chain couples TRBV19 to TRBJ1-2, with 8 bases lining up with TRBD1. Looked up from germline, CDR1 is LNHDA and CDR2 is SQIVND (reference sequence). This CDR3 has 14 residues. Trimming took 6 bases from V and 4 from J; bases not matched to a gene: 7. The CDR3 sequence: CASSPDRGAYGYTF. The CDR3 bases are TGTGCCAGTAGCCCAGACAGGGGCGCCTATGGCTACACCTTC.

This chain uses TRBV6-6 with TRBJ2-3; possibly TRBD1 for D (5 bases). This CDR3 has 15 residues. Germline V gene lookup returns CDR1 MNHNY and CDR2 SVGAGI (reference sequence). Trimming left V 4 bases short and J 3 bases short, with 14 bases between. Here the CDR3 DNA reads TGTGCCAGCAGTTCTCCCCAGGGCAGGACAGATACGCAGTATTTT. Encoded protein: CASSSPQGRTDTQYF.

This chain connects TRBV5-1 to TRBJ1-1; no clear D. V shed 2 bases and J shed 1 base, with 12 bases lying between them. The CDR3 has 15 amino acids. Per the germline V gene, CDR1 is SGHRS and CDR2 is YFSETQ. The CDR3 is CASSLTATRNTEAFF. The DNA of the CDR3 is TGCGCCAGCAGCTTAACCGCTACCAGGAACACTGAAGCTTTCTTT. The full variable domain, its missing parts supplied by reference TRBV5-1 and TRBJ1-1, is KAGVTQTPRYLIKTRGQQVTLSCSPISGHRSVSWYQQTPGQGLQFLFEYFSETQRNKGNFPGRFSGRQFSNSRSEMNVSTLELGDSALYLCASSLTATRNTEAFFGQGTRLTVV.

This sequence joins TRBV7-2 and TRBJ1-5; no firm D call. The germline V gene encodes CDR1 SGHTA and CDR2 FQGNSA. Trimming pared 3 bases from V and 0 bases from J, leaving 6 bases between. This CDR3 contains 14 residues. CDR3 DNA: TGTGCCAGCAGCTTTGGGTATAGCAATCAGCCCCAGCATTTT. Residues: CASSFGYSNQPQHF.